This T cell receptor (beta chain) originates from a study of blood T cell dynamics during melanoma immunotherapy. The table came from immunoSEQ multiplex PCR; TCRdb's copy has only in-frame clones and leaves some out. Of 4,000 to 5,000 clones in the sample, nearly 98% were seen once. CDR3 length: 16 residues. Trimming at V came to 5 bases and at J to 0 bases, leaving 7 bases not matched to a gene. Noted time point: pre-treatment baseline. Disease control meant complete response, partial response or stable disease at 12 weeks. The V gene is TRBV6-7, the J gene TRBJ2-3; the match to TRBD2 covers 8 bases. TRBV6-7 is an ORF, and what it does is uncertain. The clonotype originates from a human donor with melanoma. The sample was effector memory CD8+ T cells from blood, taken from a patient treated with checkpoint blockade. CDR3: CASSLNTSGSTDTQYF. The CDR3 nucleotides are TGTGCCAGCAGTCTAAATACTAGCGGTAGCACAGATACGCAGTATTTT.